The 29 T cell receptor beta chains in this list originate from one sample, sequenced in a study of T cells after yellow fever vaccination. TCRdb ran MiXCR on the 5' RACE reads and lists one entry per CDR3 protein. The table includes about 320,000 distinct CDR3 sequences, around a tenth detected once. The sample here was CD4+ T cells sorted from PBMCs, taken 45 days after the yellow fever booster vaccination. The receptors originated from a man in his late teens or twenties who received the YFV17D yellow fever vaccine.

This chain links TRBV6-2 or TRBV6-3 with TRBJ2-5; no firm D call. V lost 6 bases and J lost 5, with 16 bases in between. Germline loops: CDR1 MNHEY, CDR2 SVGEGT. This CDR3 spans 14 amino acids. The CDR3 DNA is TGTGCCAGCAGCCACCGGGCCCTCGAGGAGACCCAGTACTTC. The encoded protein is CASSHRALEETQYF.

The chain uses TRBV12-3 or TRBV12-4 and TRBJ1-3; D is unclear. V was trimmed by 6 bases and J by 3 bases, leaving 18 bases between them. The CDR3 has 16 amino acids. CDR3: CASSQERWTVGNTIYF. In DNA form, the CDR3 reads TGTGCCAGCAGCCAAGAAAGGTGGACGGTTGGAAACACCATATATTTT.

The J gene is TRBJ2-5, the V gene TRBV20-1; 7 nucleotides line up with TRBD2. Germline V gives CDR1 DFQATT, CDR2 SNEGSKA (reference sequence). The CDR3 spans 13 residues. The J segment lost 4 bases and the V segment lost 1 base, leaving 3 bases of the junction unmatched. CDR3 bases: TGCAGTGCTAGAGCGGGGGGACGAGAGACCCAGTACTTC. Protein product: CSARAGGRETQYF.

This clonotype was counted between two and nine times. V and J are TRBV6-5 and TRBJ1-1; 8 positions match TRBD1. CDR3 size: 20 residues. The germline gives CDR1 MNHEY, CDR2 SVGAGI. The junction had 19 bases not matched to a gene; V was cut back by 4 bases and J by 0 bases. The CDR3 reads CASSSPLHTGGVRLNTEAFF. CDR3 DNA sequence: TGTGCCAGCAGTTCCCCGTTACACACAGGGGGGGTAAGGCTGAACACTGAAGCTTTCTTT.

This clonotype was picked up a small number of times. The gene calls are TRBV7-2 and TRBJ2-1, with 11 bases fitting TRBD2. The CDR3 runs 14 residues. After removal of 4 bases from V and 7 bases from J, the junction contained 3 bases not matched to a gene. CDR1 and CDR2 from the germline V gene are SGHTA and FQGNSA. The CDR3 coding sequence is TGTGCCAGCAGCTCCCGACTAGCGGGGAATGAGCAGTTCTTC. This sequence encodes CASSSRLAGNEQFF.

This clonotype has only a few counts. The J gene is TRBJ2-7, the V gene TRBV2; 10 bases agree with TRBD2. This CDR3 region has 15 residues. CDR1 is SNHLY, CDR2 FYNNEI, per germline. The DNA of the CDR3 is TGTGCCAGCAGTGAAGAAGCGGGGGGGCCCTCTACGGGGCACGTC. Protein sequence: CASSEEAGGPSTGHV.

This clonotype has only a few counts. Relative to the germline gene, one junction end is altered; a read error may explain this. The chain is built from TRBV2 and TRBJ2-6; weak D call: TRBD2 (6 bases). Germline V gene sequence: CDR1 SNHLY, CDR2 FYNNEI. This CDR3 comprises 12 residues. The CDR3 bases are TGTGCCAGCAGTTACACCGAGGGGACTCCAAATTTC. It codes for CASSYTEGTPNF.

The V call is TRBV5-1, the J call TRBJ2-2; perhaps TRBD1 as D (5 bases). Germline V lookup: CDR1 SGHRS, CDR2 YFSETQ. The CDR3 totals 15 residues. Trimming removed 4 bases from V and 7 bases from J, with 17 bases in between. The CDR3 reads CASSQLPQGSGELFF. CDR3 DNA: TGCGCCAGCAGCCAACTCCCTCAGGGTAGCGGGGAGCTGTTTTTT.

This clonotype was observed at least ten times. The rearrangement links TRBV5-1 to TRBJ1-2, with a weak D call TRBD1 (5 bases). Between the trimmed V and J ends, which lost 4 bases and 7 bases, there was a span of 14 bases. The length of the CDR3 is 13 residues. The germline V gene encodes CDR1 SGHRS and CDR2 YFSETQ. CDR3 nucleotide sequence: TGCGCCAGCAGCCAAGGGACGGTAGTTGGCTACACCTTC. Translated: CASSQGTVVGYTF.

V is TRBV2 and J is TRBJ1-2; a possible D gene is TRBD1 (6 bases). The ends were cut back, 5 bases at V and 0 bases at J, with 16 bases in the middle. The CDR3 contains 16 residues. Germline V gives CDR1 SNHLY, CDR2 FYNNEI. The CDR3 sequence: CASSREGDFANYGYTF. For the CDR3, the DNA is TGTGCCAGCAGTCGGGAGGGGGATTTCGCTAACTATGGCTACACCTTC.

This clonotype showed up just a few times. The V call is TRBV6-5, the J call TRBJ2-7; D not certain. The germline CDR1 and CDR2 sequences are MNHEY and SVGAGI. The CDR3 extends over 12 amino acids. With 8 bases removed from V and 3 bases from J, the gap between germline ends came to 11 bases. CDR3 in DNA: TGTGCCAGCTGGAGACGTCACTACGAGCAGTACTTC. This gives the protein CASWRRHYEQYF.

The genes are TRBV19 and TRBJ1-4, with TRBD1 identical over 7 bases. V was clipped by 2 bases and J by 1 base; unmatched bases: 7. The germline CDR1 and CDR2 sequences are LNHDA and SQIVND (reference sequence). This CDR3 has 17 amino acids. CDR3 region: CASSIIRDSRTNEKLFF. CDR3 nucleotides: TGTGCCAGTAGTATAATCCGGGACAGCCGAACTAATGAAAAACTGTTTTTT.

CDR3 bases: TGTGCCAGCAGCGTAGGGTATGGGGGCCCGGGGAGCATTCAGTACTTC. Protein product: CASSVGYGGPGSIQYF. The chain uses TRBV9 and TRBJ2-4; D perhaps matches TRBD1 (6 bases). Trimming left V 0 bases short and J 9 bases short, with 19 bases between. CDR3 length: 16 residues. From germline, CDR1 is SGDLS and CDR2 YYNGEE.

A few counts support this clonotype. The V gene is TRBV10-1, the J gene TRBJ1-6; D is unclear. The germline V and J ends were trimmed by 3 bases and 0 bases, with 9 bases remaining between them. The CDR3 is 16 amino acids. Germline V gene sequence: CDR1 WNHNN, CDR2 SYGVQD (reference sequence). The DNA for the CDR3 is TGCGCCAGCAGTGATTCCGGGAGCTCCTATAATTCACCCCTCCACTTT. It is translated as CASSDSGSSYNSPLHF.

This clonotype has a handful of counts. CDR3 DNA sequence: TGCAGTGCTAGATTGGGCGGACACCTCAACTATGGCTACACCTTC. This encodes CSARLGGHLNYGYTF. The chain combines TRBV20-1 with TRBJ1-2; D might be TRBD1 (5 bases). The germline V gene encodes CDR1 DFQATT and CDR2 SNEGSKA (reference sequence). Between the trimmed V and J ends, which lost 2 bases and 2 bases, there was a span of 15 bases. The CDR3 consists of 15 residues.

This clonotype was seen many times. The chain uses TRBV29-1 and TRBJ2-5; D is possibly TRBD1 (6 bases). Germline loops: CDR1 SQVTM, CDR2 ANQGSEA. Trimming cost V 3 bases and J 4 bases, with 9 bases left between them. This CDR3 contains 12 residues. The CDR3 coding sequence is TGCAGCGTTGATCGAGGGGGAGAGACCCAGTACTTC. As protein: CSVDRGGETQYF.

This clonotype has a handful of counts. The chain links TRBV4-3 to TRBJ1-6, with D possibly TRBD1 on 6 matching bases. Germline V gene data show CDR1 as LGHNA and CDR2 as YSLEER. The CDR3 extends over 16 amino acids. V gave up 1 base and J gave up 7 bases, with 14 bases separating them. CDR3 nucleotide sequence: TGCGCCAGCAGCCAAGTAGATACGGACAGCAATTCACCCCTCCACTTT. It translates to CASSQVDTDSNSPLHF.

In its sample, this clonotype was seen many times. This sequence joins TRBV5-1 and TRBJ2-7, with 7 nucleotides matching TRBD1. The germline gives CDR1 SGHRS, CDR2 YFSETQ. Losses at the gene ends were 7 bases for V and 4 bases for J; bases not matched to a gene: 14. The length of the CDR3 is 15 residues. CDR3 nucleotide sequence: TGCGCCAGCGCCGCTCAGGCAGGGGGTTTGTACGAGCAGTACTTC. Translation gives CASAAQAGGLYEQYF.

The chain is built from TRBV20-1 and TRBJ1-3, with D unresolved. V gave up 4 bases and J gave up 7 bases, with 17 bases separating them. CDR3 length equals 14 residues. Germline lookup yields CDR1 DFQATT and CDR2 SNEGSKA (reference sequence). The CDR3 sequence is CSANDGRGSNTIYF. CDR3 nucleotides: TGCAGTGCTAACGACGGCCGAGGTAGTAACACCATATATTTT.

This clonotype was seen a few times. The chain has TRBV5-4 and TRBJ2-5; a weak D match, TRBD2 (5 bases). This CDR3 has 14 residues. CDR1 and CDR2 (germline): SGHNT, YYREEE (reference sequence). Trimming removed 4 bases from V and 1 base from J, with 11 bases in between. The CDR3 DNA reads TGTGCCAGCAGCGGCCGACGGGGCCAAGAGACCCAGTACTTC. Its protein is CASSGRRGQETQYF.

The chain has TRBV4-2 and TRBJ2-5, with TRBD2 identical over 8 bases. The V segment lost 0 bases and the J segment 9 bases; nucleotides outside the gene matches: 12. The CDR3 covers 16 residues. Per the germline V gene, CDR1 is LGHNA and CDR2 is YNFKEQ. As DNA, the CDR3 is TGTGCCAGCAGCCAAGAAAAAACTAGCGGTTGGAGGGCCCAGTACTTC. Protein product: CASSQEKTSGWRAQYF.

Regarding this clonotype: Given a much more abundant clone one base away, this may be a read error. The chain joins TRBV6-2 or TRBV6-3 to TRBJ2-1; D uncertain. Germline CDR1 reads MNHEY; CDR2 reads SVGEGT. This CDR3 spans 11 amino acids. V lost 6 bases, J lost 6 bases, and 6 bases lay in between. The CDR3 nucleotides are TGTGCCAGCAGCCAAGCCAATGAGCAGTTCTTC. It encodes CASSQANEQFF.

This clonotype was observed at least ten times. The chain carries TRBV29-1 and TRBJ2-1; tentatively, D is TRBD1 (5 bases). V lost 4 bases to trimming and J lost 3 bases, with 10 bases between them. Germline assignment: CDR1 SQVTM and CDR2 ANQGSEA. CDR3 length equals 13 residues. CDR3 DNA sequence: TGCAGCGTTGCTCAGGGATTCTACAATGAGCAGTTCTTC. This codes for CSVAQGFYNEQFF.

The V call is TRBV6-2 or TRBV6-3, the J call TRBJ2-7; tentative D call: TRBD1 (5 bases). V lost 2 bases and J 6 bases, leaving 20 bases between the germline ends. This CDR3 region has 16 residues. The germline V gene has CDR1 MNHEY and CDR2 SVGEGT. CDR3 residues: CASSYGETAPPSEQYV. The CDR3 DNA follows: TGTGCCAGCAGTTACGGTGAGACAGCCCCTCCCTCCGAGCAGTACGTC.

The rearrangement uses TRBV18 and TRBJ2-5, with unresolved D. Trimming left V 6 bases short and J 1 base short, with 27 bases between. Per germline, CDR1 KGHSH and CDR2 LQKENI. The CDR3 runs 19 residues. The CDR3 sequence is CASSRVGRPMARAQETQYF. In DNA form, the CDR3 reads TGTGCCAGCTCGCGCGTCGGCAGGCCGATGGCAAGGGCCCAAGAGACCCAGTACTTC.

J is TRBJ2-1 and V is TRBV7-9; D is unresolved. The CDR3 is 12 amino acids. Germline loops: CDR1 SEHNR, CDR2 FQNEAQ (reference sequence). Trimming shortened V by 4 bases and J by 6 bases, and 7 bases separated the two germline ends. The CDR3 nucleotides read TGTGCCAGCAGCTCCCGGGCCAATGAGCAGTTCTTC. Protein product: CASSSRANEQFF.

This clonotype was detected a few times. The V gene is TRBV7-2, the J gene TRBJ2-5; D uncertain. CDR1 and CDR2 (germline): SGHTA, FQGNSA. V gave up 3 bases and J gave up 5 bases, with 7 bases separating them. CDR3 size: 12 residues. The CDR3 sequence: CASSFFGETQYF. CDR3 nucleotide sequence: TGTGCCAGCAGCTTCTTTGGGGAGACCCAGTACTTC.

The CDR3 sequence: CAISEYQLGGSNQPQHF. The CDR3 DNA reads TGTGCCATCAGTGAGTATCAGTTAGGAGGAAGCAATCAGCCCCAGCATTTT. The chain uses TRBV10-3 and TRBJ1-5; no clear D gene. Germline CDR1 ENHRY, CDR2 SYGVKD. This CDR3 spans 17 amino acids. The V end was cut by 1 base, the J end by 1 base, with 14 bases between.

This clonotype was detected only a few times. This chain connects TRBV6-5 to TRBJ1-2; maybe TRBD1 (5 bases). This CDR3 has 15 residues. V was trimmed by 0 bases and J by 8 bases, leaving 16 bases between them. Looked up from germline, CDR1 is MNHEY and CDR2 is SVGAGI. CDR3 protein: CASSYSLRGWDGYTF. The CDR3 DNA reads TGTGCCAGCAGTTACTCGTTGAGGGGTTGGGACGGCTACACCTTC.